This T cell receptor (beta chain) emerged from a study of monozygotic twins with cystic fibrosis. Study observations and caveats: V usage most resembled the co-twin in 13 of 16 pairs.

Using immunoSEQ multiplex PCR, the repertoire was profiled, and TCRdb retains in-frame clones only, with some absent. Of about 36,000 clones listed, over 70% were seen once; the top ten hold roughly 1.7%. Details on this clone: The target antigen is unknown.

V dropped 0 bases and J dropped 9 bases, with 14 bases sitting between them. CDR1 is GTSNPN, CDR2 SVGIG, per germline (reference sequence). CDR3 size: 13 residues. The TCR comes from a girl aged 2 to 9 with cystic fibrosis. This chain connects TRBV30 to TRBJ1-2; D is uncertain. The sample was blood. This CDR3 reads CAWSVQEGYRYTF. The CDR3 bases are TGTGCCTGGAGTGTCCAGGAAGGTTATCGCTACACCTTC.